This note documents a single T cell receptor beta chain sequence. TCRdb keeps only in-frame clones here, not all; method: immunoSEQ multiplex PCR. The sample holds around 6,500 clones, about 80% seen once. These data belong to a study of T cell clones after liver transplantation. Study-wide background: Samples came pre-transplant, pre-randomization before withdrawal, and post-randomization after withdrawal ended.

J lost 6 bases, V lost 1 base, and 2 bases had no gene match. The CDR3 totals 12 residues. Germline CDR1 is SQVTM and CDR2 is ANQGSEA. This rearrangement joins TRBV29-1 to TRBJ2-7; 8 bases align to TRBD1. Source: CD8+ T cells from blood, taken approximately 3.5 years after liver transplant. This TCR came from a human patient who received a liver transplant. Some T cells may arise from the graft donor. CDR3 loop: CSVEADRVEQYF. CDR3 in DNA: TGCAGCGTTGAAGCGGACAGGGTCGAGCAGTACTTC.